This T cell receptor (beta chain) was found in a study of blood T cell repertoires in COVID-19. Turning to the study itself: T cells, B-cell-depleted T cells, or PBMCs supplied cDNA or gDNA.

Authors' analysis steps: From reference gene primer amplification, estimates of nucleated cell counts were derived. Profiling relied on immunoSEQ multiplex PCR, and the TCRdb table lists in-frame clones only, not all of them. V and J calls and clone size come straight from that table; D and trimming were deduced from the DNA. The table lists 40,000 to 65,000 clones, 60% to 85% of them singletons, with 14% to 15% in the top ten. The material sequenced was peripheral blood. The clonotype originates from a human donor with active or convalescent COVID-19. The donor label of this sample is uncertain.

The CDR3 region has the DNA TGTGCCAGCAGGATGACAGGGGGCCAGCCCCAGCATTTT. It is translated as CASRMTGGQPQHF. The gene calls are TRBV2 and TRBJ1-5; TRBD1 aligns across 10 bases. The CDR3 extends over 13 amino acids. With 6 bases clipped from V and 7 bases from J, the junction kept 3 bases outside the gene matches. CDR1 is SNHLY, CDR2 FYNNEI, per germline.